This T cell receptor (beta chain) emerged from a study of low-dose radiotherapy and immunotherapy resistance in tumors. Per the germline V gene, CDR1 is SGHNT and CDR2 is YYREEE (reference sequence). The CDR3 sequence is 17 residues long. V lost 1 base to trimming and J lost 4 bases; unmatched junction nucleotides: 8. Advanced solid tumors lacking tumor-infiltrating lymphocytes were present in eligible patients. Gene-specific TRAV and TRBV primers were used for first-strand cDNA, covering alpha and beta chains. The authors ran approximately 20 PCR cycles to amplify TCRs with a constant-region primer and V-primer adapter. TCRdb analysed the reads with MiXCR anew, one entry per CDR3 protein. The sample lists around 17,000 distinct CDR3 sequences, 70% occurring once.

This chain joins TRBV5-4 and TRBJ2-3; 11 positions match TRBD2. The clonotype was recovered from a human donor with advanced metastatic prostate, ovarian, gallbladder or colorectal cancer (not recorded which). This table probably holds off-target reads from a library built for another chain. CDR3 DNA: TGTGCCAGCAGCTTGCTAGCGGGGGGCATAGTTGCAGATACGCAGTATTTT. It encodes CASSLLAGGIVADTQYF.